Each of the 8 T cell receptor beta chains below was sequenced from the same sample in a study of chemoradiotherapy in HPV16-positive cancers. Assay used: immunoSEQ multiplex PCR; TCRdb lists only in-frame clones, some missing. The repertoire includes 20,000 to 25,000 clones, around 75% of them detected once, and 2% to 3% sits in the top ten. The specimen was obtained from a patient who underwent chemoradiotherapy. Receptor source: a human donor with HPV-associated anogenital cancer.

V is TRBV9 and J is TRBJ2-1; 10 nucleotides match TRBD2. This CDR3 is built from 17 residues. Trimming cost V 1 base and J 3 bases; bases outside gene matches: 7. From germline, CDR1 is SGDLS and CDR2 YYNGEE. The CDR3 reads CASSVSSGGFLYNEQFF. CDR3 DNA: TGTGCCAGCAGCGTAAGTAGCGGGGGGTTCCTCTACAATGAGCAGTTCTTC.

The chain joins TRBV5-4 to TRBJ2-5; D may be TRBD1 or TRBD2 (5 bases each). CDR1 SGHNT and CDR2 YYREEE come from the germline V gene (reference sequence). The CDR3 is 13 amino acids. V lost 0 bases, J lost 2 bases, and 5 bases lay in between. CDR3 amino acids: CASSLGGQETQYF. The CDR3, as DNA: TGTGCCAGCAGCTTGGGGGGGCAAGAGACCCAGTACTTC.

The rearrangement joins TRBV4-1 to TRBJ1-4; D is possibly TRBD1 (5 bases). Per the germline V gene, CDR1 is MGHRA and CDR2 is YSYEKL. Between the trimmed V and J ends, which lost 1 base and 3 bases, there was a span of 12 bases. There are 16 residues in the CDR3. CDR3 nucleotide sequence: TGCGCCAGCAGCCAAGTGGGAAGGGGAGCTAATGAAAAACTGTTTTTT. It codes for CASSQVGRGANEKLFF.

This chain connects TRBV28 to TRBJ1-5; TRBD1 matches 11 bases. V dropped 2 bases and J dropped 7; count of bases not matched to a gene: 4. The CDR3 covers 15 residues. Per the germline V gene, CDR1 is MDHEN and CDR2 is SYDVKM. The CDR3 loop reads CASSLGQGARQPQHF. CDR3 bases: TGTGCCAGCAGTTTAGGACAGGGGGCAAGACAGCCCCAGCATTTT.

The CDR3, as DNA: TGCGCCAGCAGCCAAGAGGTGGGGCAGGGGGCGAGTGGCTACACCTTC. Translated, it gives CASSQEVGQGASGYTF. V and J are TRBV4-3 and TRBJ1-2; 8 nucleotides align to TRBD1. V lost 0 bases and J lost 7; bases outside the gene matches: 10. In germline, CDR1 is LGHNA, CDR2 YSLEER. This CDR3 spans 16 amino acids.

The chain joins TRBV5-1 to TRBJ2-7, with a possible D match to TRBD1 (6 bases). This CDR3 spans 15 amino acids. The V gene's germline CDR1 is SGHRS and CDR2 YFSETQ. V was cut by 0 bases and J by 2 bases, with 12 bases left in between. CDR3 loop: CASSLGQGKPYEQYF. DNA of the CDR3: TGCGCCAGCAGCTTGGGTCAGGGGAAACCCTACGAGCAGTACTTC.

V gene TRBV7-8 combines with J gene TRBJ2-7; TRBD2 matches 14 bases. The CDR3 covers 13 residues. The ends lost 5 bases at V and 9 bases at J; junction bases unmatched: 3. Looked up from germline, CDR1 is SGHVS and CDR2 is FQNEAQ. The chain's CDR3 is CASSHGLAGGQYF. The CDR3 region has the DNA TGTGCCAGCAGCCACGGACTAGCGGGGGGGCAGTACTTC.

The rearrangement links TRBV5-4 to TRBJ2-3; TRBD2 matches 9 bases. J was trimmed by 4 bases and V by 5 bases; bases with no gene match: 8. The germline gives CDR1 SGHNT, CDR2 YYREEE (reference sequence). The CDR3 consists of 15 residues. The CDR3 DNA is TGTGCCAGCAGAAAGATAGCGGGAGCGGCAGATACGCAGTATTTT. It yields the protein CASRKIAGAADTQYF. Combining the CDR3 with reference TRBV5-4 and TRBJ2-3 gives the whole variable domain ETGVTQSPTHLIKTRGQQVTLRCSSQSGHNTVSWYQQALGQGPQFIFQYYREEENGRGNFPPRFSGLQFPNYSSELNVNALELDDSALYLCASRKIAGAADTQYFGPGTRLTVL.